The 17 T cell receptor beta chains in this list originate from one sample, sequenced in a study of blood T cell repertoires in COVID-19. Produced via immunoSEQ multiplex PCR; TCRdb's table is partial and in-frame only. The repertoire holds some 41,000 clones, around four fifths seen once, with around 41% in the top ten. Sequencing was carried out using peripheral blood. These receptors all stem from a woman aged 80 or over with active or convalescent COVID-19.

The rearrangement uses TRBV24-1 and TRBJ2-1; D may be TRBD2 (6 bases). V was trimmed by 8 bases and J by 8 bases, leaving 15 bases between them. This CDR3 has 13 amino acids. Germline V CDR1 and CDR2: KGHDR, SFDVKD. The CDR3 bases are TGTGCCACCAAACTCTCCGGGAGTGATGAGCAGTTCTTC. Its translation: CATKLSGSDEQFF.

The chain carries TRBV5-4 and TRBJ2-7; D remains ambiguous. In germline, CDR1 is SGHNT, CDR2 YYREEE (reference sequence). The CDR3 has 15 residues. Trimming removed 5 bases at V and 2 bases at J, with 17 bases between. In DNA, the CDR3 is TGTGCCAGCAGGATTGACTTCGGTCCAACCTACGAGCAGTACTTC. Translated: CASRIDFGPTYEQYF.

V is TRBV19 and J is TRBJ2-1; TRBD2 agrees at 8 bases. V dropped 7 bases and J dropped 4; count of bases not matched to a gene: 9. Germline CDR1 is LNHDA and CDR2 is SQIVND (reference sequence). The CDR3 extends over 15 amino acids. Here the CDR3 reads CASTAGSGNYNEQFF. The CDR3 DNA sequence: TGTGCCAGTACCGCAGGTAGCGGGAATTACAATGAGCAGTTCTTC.

The V and J genes are TRBV6-1 and TRBJ2-2; D is perhaps TRBD2 (6 bases). V lost 3 bases to trimming and J lost 1 base, with 6 bases between them. This CDR3 region has 14 residues. Germline V lookup: CDR1 MNHNS, CDR2 SASEGT. The DNA of the CDR3 is TGTGCCAGCAGTGAGCGGGGGAACACCGGGGAGCTGTTTTTT. It codes for CASSERGNTGELFF.

CDR3 region: CASSFQGANTGELFF. The CDR3 coding sequence is TGTGCCAGCAGTTTTCAGGGGGCGAACACCGGGGAGCTGTTTTTT. The chain couples TRBV27 to TRBJ2-2; 7 bases match TRBD1. CDR3 size: 15 residues. Germline V CDR1 and CDR2: MNHEY, SMNVEV (reference sequence). With V trimmed by 3 bases and J by 0 bases, 1 base remained unmatched.

This chain uses TRBV7-9 with TRBJ1-2; 7 nucleotides line up with TRBD1. Germline lookup yields CDR1 SEHNR and CDR2 FQNEAQ (reference sequence). The CDR3 has 14 residues. V dropped 6 bases and J dropped 6; count of bases not matched to a gene: 10. CDR3 sequence (DNA): TGTGCCAGCAGAGAACAGGGGACGCTCAATGGCTACACCTTC. It codes for CASREQGTLNGYTF.

The chain joins TRBV27 to TRBJ1-1; possible D gene TRBD1, 6 bases. Germline V gene sequence: CDR1 MNHEY, CDR2 SMNVEV (reference sequence). Trimming removed 5 bases from V and 2 bases from J, with 9 bases in between. CDR3 size: 13 residues. CDR3 amino acids: CASSGQLNTEAFF. Here the CDR3 DNA reads TGTGCCAGCAGTGGACAGCTCAACACTGAAGCTTTCTTT.

The gene calls are TRBV7-2 and TRBJ2-3; 7 bases are a match to TRBD2. The V segment lost 5 bases and the J segment 5 bases; nucleotides outside the gene matches: 13. Germline CDR1 reads SGHTA; CDR2 reads FQGNSA. The length of the CDR3 is 16 residues. CDR3 DNA: TGTGCCAGCAGCCCGCCATATGGGGGGGAGATAGATACGCAGTATTTT. Translation: CASSPPYGGEIDTQYF.

The chain uses TRBV6-6 and TRBJ1-4; tentative D call: TRBD1 (6 bases). The ends were cut back, 8 bases at V and 8 bases at J, with 6 bases in the middle. This CDR3 contains 10 residues. The germline V gene has CDR1 MNHNY and CDR2 SVGAGI (reference sequence). This CDR3 reads CASGQEKLFF. The CDR3 bases are TGTGCCAGCGGACAGGAAAAACTGTTTTTT.

The chain employs TRBV28 and TRBJ1-6; 7 nucleotides match TRBD1. Germline V gene data show CDR1 as MDHEN and CDR2 as SYDVKM. This CDR3 has 16 amino acids. The trim removed 4 bases at V and 7 bases at J, leaving 10 bases unmatched. The DNA for the CDR3 is TGTGCCAGCAGTTCAGGGGGACAGCCTTTGAATTCACCCCTCCACTTT. It encodes CASSSGGQPLNSPLHF.

The chain is built from TRBV11-2 and TRBJ1-1, with TRBD1 identical over 10 bases. V dropped 3 bases and J dropped 4; count of bases not matched to a gene: 2. The CDR3 is 14 residues long. Germline V CDR1 and CDR2: SGHAT, FQNNGV. The CDR3: CASSLGQGSTEAFF. CDR3 in DNA: TGTGCCAGCAGCTTGGGACAGGGGAGCACTGAAGCTTTCTTT.

This clone was recorded once. The chain combines TRBV6-6 with TRBJ1-2; D remains unclear. V dropped 0 bases and J dropped 4 bases, with 9 bases sitting between them. The CDR3 covers 14 residues. CDR1 is MNHNY, CDR2 SVGAGI, per germline (reference sequence). The CDR3 nucleotides are TGTGCCAGCAGTTACTCGAGCTCTTCCTATGGCTACACCTTC. It yields the protein CASSYSSSSYGYTF.

The V gene is TRBV12-3 or TRBV12-4, the J gene TRBJ1-1; D remains unclear. V lost 3 bases and J 0 bases, leaving 5 bases between the germline ends. This CDR3 has 13 amino acids. CDR3 protein: CASSFYLNTEAFF. In DNA form, the CDR3 reads TGTGCCAGCAGTTTTTATCTGAACACTGAAGCTTTCTTT.

This sequence joins TRBV3-1 (or the pseudogene TRBV3-2) and TRBJ2-2; 10 bases fit TRBD2. The trim removed 7 bases at V and 4 bases at J, leaving 0 bases unmatched. Germline V lookup: CDR1 LGHDT, CDR2 YNNKEL (reference sequence). CDR3 size: 13 residues. The CDR3 protein is CASTSGSTGELFF. CDR3 DNA: TGTGCCAGCACTAGCGGGAGCACCGGGGAGCTGTTTTTT.

This chain connects TRBV19 to TRBJ1-1; D is possibly TRBD1 (6 bases). Germline CDR1 is LNHDA and CDR2 is SQIVND (reference sequence). The CDR3 consists of 15 residues. V dropped 7 bases and J dropped 0 bases, with 15 bases sitting between them. The CDR3 nucleotides are TGTGCCAGTACCGCAATACAGGGATTGAACACTGAAGCTTTCTTT. Protein: CASTAIQGLNTEAFF.

This clone was seen once. V and J are TRBV7-9 and TRBJ1-2; possibly TRBD1 for D (6 bases). Trimming shortened V by 3 bases and J by 2 bases, and 13 bases separated the two germline ends. Germline V gives CDR1 SEHNR, CDR2 FQNEAQ (reference sequence). The length of the CDR3 is 15 residues. In DNA form, the CDR3 reads TGTGCCAGCAGCTTGGGCTGGACAGAGAACTATGGCTACACCTTC. Translating it yields CASSLGWTENYGYTF.

J is TRBJ2-1 and V is TRBV7-9; TRBD2 matches 12 bases. The CDR3 has 18 amino acids. J gave up 0 bases and V 4 bases, and 7 bases lay outside the gene matches. From germline, CDR1 is SEHNR and CDR2 FQNEAQ (reference sequence). CDR3 amino acids: CASSSTSGRSSSYNEQFF. Written as DNA, the CDR3 is TGTGCCAGCAGCTCTACTAGCGGGAGGTCCAGCTCCTACAATGAGCAGTTCTTC.